This is a list of T cell receptor beta chains from one sample in a study of T cell repertoires in cytomegalovirus infection. In TCRdb, the reads were re-called with MiXCR into one record per CDR3 protein. The sample includes over 250,000 distinct CDR3 sequences, under 25% of them seen just once. The antigens of these receptors remain unknown. Sequencing was performed on cultured PBMCs, taken from culture after CMV antigen stimulation. The source of these receptors is a human donor in good health (CMV status not recorded). Some clones in this sample may be carry-over from other donors' samples. Both conserved end residues are part of each CDR3. Fields, in order: V gene, D gene, clone size, J gene, CDR3 protein, CDR3 DNA. D genes are given only for firm matches. Clone size is not always given. Where it is, it says once, few, many or a class for expanded clones.

v_call: TRBV9; d_call: TRBD1; clone_size: -; j_call: TRBJ1-6; cdr3_aa: CASSVAGQYNSPLHF; cdr3_nt: TGTGCCAGCAGCGTAGCGGGACAGTATAATTCACCCCTCCACTTT
v_call: TRBV19; d_call: -; clone_size: -; j_call: TRBJ1-1; cdr3_aa: CATLGYTEAFF; cdr3_nt: TGTGCCACTCTGGGGTACACTGAAGCTTTCTTT
v_call: TRBV7-2; d_call: TRBD2; clone_size: many; j_call: TRBJ2-7; cdr3_aa: CASRPAGAGGPYEQYF; cdr3_nt: TGTGCCAGCAGACCCGCAGGGGCGGGAGGGCCTTACGAGCAGTACTTC
v_call: TRBV15; d_call: TRBD2; clone_size: once; j_call: TRBJ2-1; cdr3_aa: CATKESGNSYNEKQFF; cdr3_nt: TGTGCCACCAAAGAGAGCGGGAATTCCTACAATGAGAAGCAGTTCTTC
v_call: TRBV20-1; d_call: TRBD1; clone_size: few; j_call: TRBJ2-7; cdr3_aa: CSAREPTGVGFHEQYF; cdr3_nt: TGCAGTGCTAGGGAACCGACAGGGGTTGGCTTCCACGAGCAGTACTTC
v_call: TRBV12-5; d_call: -; clone_size: few; j_call: TRBJ2-5; cdr3_aa: CASGPGAQETQYF; cdr3_nt: TGTGCTAGTGGTCCAGGGGCCCAAGAGACCCAGTACTTC
v_call: TRBV12-5; d_call: TRBD2; clone_size: -; j_call: TRBJ2-1; cdr3_aa: CASGWAGGPDEQFF; cdr3_nt: TGTGCTAGTGGTTGGGCGGGAGGGCCCGATGAGCAGTTCTTC
v_call: TRBV20-1; d_call: -; clone_size: -; j_call: TRBJ1-1; cdr3_aa: CSARDPNGGTEAFF; cdr3_nt: TGCAGTGCTAGAGATCCCAATGGGGGGACTGAAGCTTTCTTT
v_call: TRBV6-2/TRBV6-3; d_call: TRBD1; clone_size: -; j_call: TRBJ2-1; cdr3_aa: CASSLPPGQGGNEQFF; cdr3_nt: TGTGCCAGCAGTCTCCCGCCGGGACAGGGGGGGAATGAGCAGTTCTTC
v_call: TRBV19; d_call: -; clone_size: -; j_call: TRBJ2-7; cdr3_aa: CASSVLTGDGEQYF; cdr3_nt: TGTGCCAGTAGTGTATTGACTGGGGACGGCGAGCAGTACTTC
v_call: TRBV29-1; d_call: TRBD2; clone_size: -; j_call: TRBJ2-1; cdr3_aa: CSAGPGLVKYNEQFF; cdr3_nt: TGCAGCGCCGGACCGGGACTAGTAAAATACAATGAGCAGTTCTTC
v_call: TRBV27; d_call: -; clone_size: -; j_call: TRBJ1-6; cdr3_aa: CASSSTNSPLHF; cdr3_nt: TGTGCCAGCAGTTCCACAAATTCACCCCTCCACTTT
v_call: TRBV6-2/TRBV6-3; d_call: TRBD2; clone_size: few; j_call: TRBJ2-5; cdr3_aa: CASSFTHPLAGQETQYF; cdr3_nt: TGTGCCAGCAGTTTCACCCACCCTCTAGCGGGACAAGAGACCCAGTACTTC
v_call: TRBV20-1; d_call: -; clone_size: -; j_call: TRBJ1-2; cdr3_aa: CSAPDSFTGYTF; cdr3_nt: TGCAGTGCTCCGGACTCATTTACGGGCTACACCTTC
v_call: TRBV7-9; d_call: TRBD2; clone_size: few; j_call: TRBJ2-1; cdr3_aa: CASSSPTSGREVINEQFF; cdr3_nt: TGTGCCAGCAGCTCACCCACTAGCGGGAGAGAGGTTATCAATGAGCAGTTCTTC
v_call: TRBV28; d_call: -; clone_size: -; j_call: TRBJ2-1; cdr3_aa: CASSLPGDEQFF; cdr3_nt: TGTGCCAGCAGCCTTCCTGGGGATGAGCAGTTCTTC
v_call: TRBV4-1; d_call: -; clone_size: -; j_call: TRBJ1-4; cdr3_aa: CASSRTFIGRGEKLFF; cdr3_nt: TGCGCCAGCAGTCGTACTTTCATAGGGCGGGGGGAAAAACTGTTTTTT
v_call: TRBV7-2; d_call: -; clone_size: many; j_call: TRBJ1-1; cdr3_aa: CASNRGTEAFF; cdr3_nt: TGTGCCAGCAATCGGGGTACTGAAGCTTTCTTT
v_call: TRBV27; d_call: -; clone_size: few; j_call: TRBJ2-6; cdr3_aa: CASTKGQFSGANVLTF; cdr3_nt: TGTGCCAGCACCAAAGGACAGTTCTCTGGGGCCAACGTCCTGACTTTC
v_call: TRBV7-2; d_call: -; clone_size: many; j_call: TRBJ1-5; cdr3_aa: CASSLGVGPRWGQPQHF; cdr3_nt: TGTGCCAGCAGCTTAGGTGTGGGACCCCGGTGGGGTCAGCCCCAGCATTTT
v_call: TRBV4-1; d_call: -; clone_size: few; j_call: TRBJ1-1; cdr3_aa: CASSQAITLNTEAFF; cdr3_nt: TGCGCCAGCAGCCAAGCCATAACCCTGAACACTGAAGCTTTCTTT
v_call: TRBV19; d_call: -; clone_size: few; j_call: TRBJ2-6; cdr3_aa: CASSTRGGSGANVLTF; cdr3_nt: TGTGCCAGTAGCACTCGGGGCGGCTCTGGGGCCAACGTCCTGACTTTC
v_call: TRBV7-8; d_call: -; clone_size: many; j_call: TRBJ2-1; cdr3_aa: CASNRLARDNEQFF; cdr3_nt: TGTGCCAGCAACCGACTCGCAAGAGATAATGAGCAGTTCTTC
v_call: TRBV7-9; d_call: TRBD2; clone_size: many; j_call: TRBJ2-7; cdr3_aa: CASSFQGGSYEQYF; cdr3_nt: TGTGCCAGCAGTTTTCAGGGAGGGTCCTACGAGCAGTACTTC
v_call: TRBV20-1; d_call: -; clone_size: -; j_call: TRBJ1-1; cdr3_aa: CSAPGEKNTEAFF; cdr3_nt: TGCAGTGCCCCCGGTGAAAAGAACACTGAAGCTTTCTTT
v_call: TRBV6-2/TRBV6-3; d_call: -; clone_size: -; j_call: TRBJ1-1; cdr3_aa: CASSKRQNTEAFF; cdr3_nt: TGTGCCAGCAGTAAGAGACAGAACACTGAAGCTTTCTTT
v_call: TRBV6-2/TRBV6-3; d_call: -; clone_size: few; j_call: TRBJ2-1; cdr3_aa: CASSYDTGLNPSTSSYNEQFF; cdr3_nt: TGTGCCAGCAGTTATGACACTGGACTAAACCCATCGACAAGCTCCTACAATGAGCAGTTCTTC
v_call: TRBV9; d_call: -; clone_size: few; j_call: TRBJ2-3; cdr3_aa: CASSASVSTDTQYF; cdr3_nt: TGTGCCAGCAGCGCTAGCGTTAGCACAGATACGCAGTATTTT
v_call: TRBV10-2; d_call: TRBD1; clone_size: few; j_call: TRBJ1-1; cdr3_aa: CASTLTGMNTEAFF; cdr3_nt: TGCGCCAGCACCCTGACAGGGATGAACACTGAAGCTTTCTTT
v_call: TRBV7-2; d_call: -; clone_size: many; j_call: TRBJ1-2; cdr3_aa: CASSQRPTREGYGYTF; cdr3_nt: TGTGCCAGCAGTCAACGGCCGACACGCGAAGGATATGGCTACACCTTC
v_call: TRBV12-3/TRBV12-4; d_call: TRBD1; clone_size: many; j_call: TRBJ1-6; cdr3_aa: CASSPTGESGSPLHF; cdr3_nt: TGTGCCAGCAGCCCGACAGGGGAGAGTGGATCACCCCTCCACTTT
v_call: TRBV7-9; d_call: TRBD2; clone_size: many; j_call: TRBJ2-1; cdr3_aa: CASSFAGIGRDEQFF; cdr3_nt: TGTGCCAGCAGCTTTGCGGGGATTGGGAGGGATGAGCAGTTCTTC
v_call: TRBV7-9; d_call: -; clone_size: few; j_call: TRBJ2-3; cdr3_aa: CASRTGTGTDTQYF; cdr3_nt: TGTGCCAGCAGGACCGGGACTGGGACAGATACGCAGTATTTT
v_call: TRBV6-2/TRBV6-3; d_call: -; clone_size: few; j_call: TRBJ2-3; cdr3_aa: CASSASSGRADTQYF; cdr3_nt: TGTGCCAGCAGTGCCTCTTCTGGCCGCGCAGATACGCAGTATTTT
v_call: TRBV15; d_call: -; clone_size: few; j_call: TRBJ1-6; cdr3_aa: CATQSAYNSPLHF; cdr3_nt: TGTGCCACCCAATCTGCGTATAATTCACCCCTCCACTTT
v_call: TRBV7-2; d_call: -; clone_size: many; j_call: TRBJ1-1; cdr3_aa: CASSKGTQKGTEAFF; cdr3_nt: TGTGCCAGCAGCAAGGGGACTCAAAAGGGGACTGAAGCTTTCTTT
v_call: TRBV7-6; d_call: -; clone_size: many; j_call: TRBJ2-5; cdr3_aa: CASSLIPGLSYQETQYF; cdr3_nt: TGTGCCAGCAGCTTGATCCCGGGACTCTCGTACCAAGAGACCCAGTACTTC
v_call: TRBV7-2; d_call: -; clone_size: -; j_call: TRBJ1-2; cdr3_aa: CASSLAVSVGRAANYGYTF; cdr3_nt: TGTGCCAGCAGCTTAGCCGTTTCTGTCGGAAGGGCCGCTAACTATGGCTACACCTTC
v_call: TRBV12-3/TRBV12-4; d_call: -; clone_size: many; j_call: TRBJ2-1; cdr3_aa: CASSYSLYNEQFF; cdr3_nt: TGTGCCAGCAGTTATTCCCTCTACAATGAGCAGTTCTTC
v_call: TRBV12-3/TRBV12-4; d_call: -; clone_size: -; j_call: TRBJ2-5; cdr3_aa: CASSKNRLETQYF; cdr3_nt: TGTGCCAGCAGTAAGAACAGGCTGGAGACCCAGTACTTC
v_call: TRBV25-1; d_call: -; clone_size: -; j_call: TRBJ1-2; cdr3_aa: CASSEFDPGYNYGYTF; cdr3_nt: TGTGCCAGCAGTGAATTTGATCCCGGATATAACTATGGCTACACCTTC
v_call: TRBV2; d_call: -; clone_size: -; j_call: TRBJ2-2; cdr3_aa: CASSEDSVTGELFF; cdr3_nt: TGTGCCAGCAGTGAAGACTCAGTCACCGGGGAGCTGTTTTTT
v_call: TRBV5-6; d_call: TRBD2; clone_size: few; j_call: TRBJ2-1; cdr3_aa: CASSSQLAVISYNEQFF; cdr3_nt: TGTGCCAGCAGCTCACAACTAGCGGTTATCTCCTACAATGAGCAGTTCTTC
v_call: TRBV27; d_call: -; clone_size: many; j_call: TRBJ2-1; cdr3_aa: CASRTRSHNEQFF; cdr3_nt: TGTGCCAGCAGGACTAGATCGCACAATGAGCAGTTCTTC
v_call: TRBV5-1; d_call: -; clone_size: few; j_call: TRBJ1-1; cdr3_aa: CASSLVPGEKVF; cdr3_nt: TGCGCCAGCAGCTTGGTCCCCGGGGAGAAGGTCTTT
v_call: TRBV5-4; d_call: -; clone_size: many; j_call: TRBJ2-2; cdr3_aa: CAMTRGFGTGELFF; cdr3_nt: TGTGCCATGACGAGGGGGTTCGGCACCGGGGAGCTGTTTTTT
v_call: TRBV19; d_call: -; clone_size: -; j_call: TRBJ2-2; cdr3_aa: CASSIRGFTGELFF; cdr3_nt: TGTGCCAGTAGTATTCGGGGCTTCACCGGGGAGCTGTTTTTT
v_call: TRBV28; d_call: TRBD1; clone_size: -; j_call: TRBJ1-1; cdr3_aa: CASRGQGTNTEAFF; cdr3_nt: TGTGCCAGCAGAGGACAGGGCACGAACACTGAAGCTTTCTTT
v_call: TRBV14; d_call: -; clone_size: few; j_call: TRBJ2-1; cdr3_aa: CASSQDLRTATKGQFF; cdr3_nt: TGTGCCAGCAGCCAAGATCTCCGGACGGCAACTAAAGGGCAGTTCTTC
v_call: TRBV2; d_call: TRBD1; clone_size: -; j_call: TRBJ1-1; cdr3_aa: CASSDRGRSMNTEAFF; cdr3_nt: TGTGCCAGCAGTGACAGGGGGCGGTCCATGAACACTGAAGCTTTCTTT
v_call: TRBV28; d_call: -; clone_size: many; j_call: TRBJ1-3; cdr3_aa: CASSSAGGEDGNTIYF; cdr3_nt: TGTGCCAGCAGTTCGGCGGGGGGGGAAGATGGAAACACCATATATTTT
v_call: TRBV24-1; d_call: TRBD2; clone_size: few; j_call: TRBJ2-1; cdr3_aa: CATSSLAGVHEQFF; cdr3_nt: TGTGCCACCAGTTCTCTAGCGGGAGTCCATGAGCAGTTCTTC
v_call: TRBV3-1; d_call: TRBD2; clone_size: -; j_call: TRBJ2-5; cdr3_aa: CASSQERGRETQYF; cdr3_nt: TGTGCCAGCAGCCAAGAGCGCGGGAGAGAGACCCAGTACTTC
v_call: TRBV18; d_call: -; clone_size: -; j_call: TRBJ2-1; cdr3_aa: CASSPSLFSYNEQFF; cdr3_nt: TGTGCCAGCTCACCTAGCCTTTTCTCCTACAATGAGCAGTTCTTC
v_call: TRBV28; d_call: TRBD1; clone_size: few; j_call: TRBJ1-2; cdr3_aa: CASSLGQGLSLLYGYTF; cdr3_nt: TGTGCCAGCAGTCTGGGACAGGGCCTATCTCTCCTCTATGGCTACACCTTC
v_call: TRBV7-9; d_call: -; clone_size: -; j_call: TRBJ1-3; cdr3_aa: CASSLVAGRSSGNTIYF; cdr3_nt: TGTGCCAGCAGCTTAGTTGCCGGCCGTAGCTCTGGAAACACCATATATTTT
v_call: TRBV19; d_call: -; clone_size: few; j_call: TRBJ1-5; cdr3_aa: CASQTTGSGNQPQHF; cdr3_nt: TGTGCCAGCCAAACGACGGGATCGGGCAATCAGCCCCAGCATTTT